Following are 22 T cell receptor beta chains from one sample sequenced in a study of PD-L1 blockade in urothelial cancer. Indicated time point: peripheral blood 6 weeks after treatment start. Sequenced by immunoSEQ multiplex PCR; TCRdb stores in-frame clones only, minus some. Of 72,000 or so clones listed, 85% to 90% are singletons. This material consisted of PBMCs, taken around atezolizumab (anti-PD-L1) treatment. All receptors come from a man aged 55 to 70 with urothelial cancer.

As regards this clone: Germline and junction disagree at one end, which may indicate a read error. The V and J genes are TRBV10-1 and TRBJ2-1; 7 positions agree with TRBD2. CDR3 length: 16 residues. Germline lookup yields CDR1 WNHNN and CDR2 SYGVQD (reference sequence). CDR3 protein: CASSVRAGDAGNEQFF. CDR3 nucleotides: TGCGCCAGCAGTGTCAGGGCGGGAGATGCGGGAAATGAACAGTTCTTC.

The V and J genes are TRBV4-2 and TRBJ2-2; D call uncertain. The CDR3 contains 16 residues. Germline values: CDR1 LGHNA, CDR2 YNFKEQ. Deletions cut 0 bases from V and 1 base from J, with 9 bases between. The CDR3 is CASSQDQTMNTGELFF. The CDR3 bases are TGTGCCAGCAGCCAAGATCAAACAATGAACACCGGGGAGCTGTTTTTT.

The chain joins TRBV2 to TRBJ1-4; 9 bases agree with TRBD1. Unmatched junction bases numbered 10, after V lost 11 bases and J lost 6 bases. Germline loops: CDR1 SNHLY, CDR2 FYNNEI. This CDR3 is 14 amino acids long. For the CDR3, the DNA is TGTGCCGGAGCAGAGGACAGGGGACATGAAAAACTGTTTTTT. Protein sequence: CAGAEDRGHEKLFF.

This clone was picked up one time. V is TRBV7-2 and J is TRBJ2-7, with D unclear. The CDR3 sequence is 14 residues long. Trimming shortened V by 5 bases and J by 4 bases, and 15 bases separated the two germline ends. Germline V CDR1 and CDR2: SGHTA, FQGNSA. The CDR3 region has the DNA TGTGCCAGCAGCACGGGTGGTGGCGCTTACGAGCAGTACTTC. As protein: CASSTGGGAYEQYF.

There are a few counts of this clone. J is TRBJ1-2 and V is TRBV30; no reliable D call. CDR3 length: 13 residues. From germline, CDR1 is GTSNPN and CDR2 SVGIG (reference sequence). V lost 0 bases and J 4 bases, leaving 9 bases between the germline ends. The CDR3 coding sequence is TGTGCCTGGAGTGTAACGGTGATCTATGGCTACACCTTC. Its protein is CAWSVTVIYGYTF.

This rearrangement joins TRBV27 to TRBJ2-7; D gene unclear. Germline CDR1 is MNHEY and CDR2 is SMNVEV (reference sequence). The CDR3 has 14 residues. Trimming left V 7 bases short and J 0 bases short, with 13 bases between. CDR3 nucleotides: TGTGCCAGCACCCCCACAGTGAGCTCCTACGAGCAGTACTTC. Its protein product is CASTPTVSSYEQYF.

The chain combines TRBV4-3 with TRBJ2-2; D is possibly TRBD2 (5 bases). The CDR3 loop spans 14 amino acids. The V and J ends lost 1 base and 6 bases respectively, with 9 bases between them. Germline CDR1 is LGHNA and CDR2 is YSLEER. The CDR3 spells CASSQVFSAGELFF. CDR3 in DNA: TGCGCCAGCAGCCAAGTCTTTAGCGCCGGGGAGCTGTTTTTT.

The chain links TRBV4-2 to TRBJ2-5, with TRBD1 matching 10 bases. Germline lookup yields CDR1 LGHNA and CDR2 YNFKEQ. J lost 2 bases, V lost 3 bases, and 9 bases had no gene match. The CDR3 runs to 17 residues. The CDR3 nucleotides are TGTGCCAGCAGCCAGGGGCTGACAGGGGGCAGGCAAGAGACCCAGTACTTC. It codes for CASSQGLTGGRQETQYF.

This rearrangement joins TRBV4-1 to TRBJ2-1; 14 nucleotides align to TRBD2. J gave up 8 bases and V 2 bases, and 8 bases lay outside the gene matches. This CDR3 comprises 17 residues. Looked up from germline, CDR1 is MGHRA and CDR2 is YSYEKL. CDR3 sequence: CASSQRGTSGRVDEQFF. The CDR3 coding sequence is TGCGCCAGCAGCCAACGAGGGACTAGCGGGAGAGTCGATGAGCAGTTCTTC.

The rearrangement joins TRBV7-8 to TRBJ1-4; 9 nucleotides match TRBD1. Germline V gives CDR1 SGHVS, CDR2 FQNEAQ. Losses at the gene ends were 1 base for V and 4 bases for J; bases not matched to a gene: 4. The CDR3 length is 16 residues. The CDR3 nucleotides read TGTGCCAGCAGCTTAGACAGGGGGCTTAGTAATGAAAAACTGTTTTTT. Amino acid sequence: CASSLDRGLSNEKLFF. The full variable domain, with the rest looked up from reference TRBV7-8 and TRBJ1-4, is GAGVSQSPRYKVAKRGQDVALRCDPISGHVSLFWYQQALGQGPEFLTYFQNEAQLDKSGLPSDRFFAERPEGSVSTLKIQRTQQEDSAVYLCASSLDRGLSNEKLFFGSGTQLSVL.

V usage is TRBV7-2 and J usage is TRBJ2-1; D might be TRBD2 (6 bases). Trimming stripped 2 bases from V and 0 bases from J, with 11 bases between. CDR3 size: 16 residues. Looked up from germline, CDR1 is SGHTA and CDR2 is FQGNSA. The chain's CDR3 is CASSLRREPSYNEQFF. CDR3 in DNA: TGTGCCAGCAGCTTACGCCGGGAGCCCTCCTACAATGAGCAGTTCTTC.

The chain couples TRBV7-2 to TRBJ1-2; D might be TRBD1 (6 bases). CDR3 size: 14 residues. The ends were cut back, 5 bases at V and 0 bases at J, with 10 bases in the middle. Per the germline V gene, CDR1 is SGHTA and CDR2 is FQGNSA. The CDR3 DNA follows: TGTGCCAGCAGCCCACAGGGAGCTAACTATGGCTACACCTTC. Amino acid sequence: CASSPQGANYGYTF.

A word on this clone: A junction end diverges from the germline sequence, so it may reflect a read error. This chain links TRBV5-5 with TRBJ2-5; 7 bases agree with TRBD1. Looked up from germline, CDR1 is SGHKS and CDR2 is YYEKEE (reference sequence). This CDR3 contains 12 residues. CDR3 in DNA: TGTGCCAGCAGCCCTACCTCCGGGACAGCCAACTTC. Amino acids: CASSPTSGTANF.

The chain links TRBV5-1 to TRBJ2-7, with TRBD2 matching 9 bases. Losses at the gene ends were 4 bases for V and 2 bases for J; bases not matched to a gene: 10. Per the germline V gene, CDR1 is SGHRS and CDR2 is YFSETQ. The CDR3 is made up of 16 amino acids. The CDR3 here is CASSPLAGGYTYEQYF. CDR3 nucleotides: TGCGCCAGCAGCCCCCTCGCGGGAGGGTATACCTACGAGCAGTACTTC.

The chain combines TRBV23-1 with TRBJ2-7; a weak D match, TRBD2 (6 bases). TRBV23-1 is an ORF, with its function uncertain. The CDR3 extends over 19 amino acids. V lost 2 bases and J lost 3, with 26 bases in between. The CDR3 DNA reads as TGCGCCAGCAGTCAAGGCGCAGGGAGGAAAACCAAAGGACACTACGAGCAGTACTTC. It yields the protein CASSQGAGRKTKGHYEQYF.

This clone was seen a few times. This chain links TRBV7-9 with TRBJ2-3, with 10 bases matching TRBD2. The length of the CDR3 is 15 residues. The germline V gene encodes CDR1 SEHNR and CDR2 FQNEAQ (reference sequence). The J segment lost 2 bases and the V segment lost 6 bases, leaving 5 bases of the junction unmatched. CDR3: CASSPSGGATDTQYF. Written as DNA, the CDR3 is TGTGCCAGCAGTCCAAGCGGGGGGGCCACAGATACGCAGTATTTT.

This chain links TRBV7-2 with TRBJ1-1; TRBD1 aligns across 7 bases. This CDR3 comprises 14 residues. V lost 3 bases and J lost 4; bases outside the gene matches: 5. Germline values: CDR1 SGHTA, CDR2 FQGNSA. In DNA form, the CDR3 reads TGTGCCAGCAGCTTCCTGACAGGGATCACTGAAGCTTTCTTT. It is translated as CASSFLTGITEAFF. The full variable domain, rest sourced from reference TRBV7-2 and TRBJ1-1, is GAGVSQSPSNKVTEKGKDVELRCDPISGHTALYWYRQSLGQGLEFLIYFQGNSAPDKSGLPSDRFSAERTGGSVSTLTIQRTQQEDSAVYLCASSFLTGITEAFFGQGTRLTVV.

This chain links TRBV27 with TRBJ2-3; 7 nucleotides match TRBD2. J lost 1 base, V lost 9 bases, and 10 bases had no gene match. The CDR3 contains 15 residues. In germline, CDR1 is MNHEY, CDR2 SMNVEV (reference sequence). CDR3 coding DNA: TGTGCCAGTTCTTTAGCGGGTCGGGGCACAGATACGCAGTATTTT. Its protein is CASSLAGRGTDTQYF.

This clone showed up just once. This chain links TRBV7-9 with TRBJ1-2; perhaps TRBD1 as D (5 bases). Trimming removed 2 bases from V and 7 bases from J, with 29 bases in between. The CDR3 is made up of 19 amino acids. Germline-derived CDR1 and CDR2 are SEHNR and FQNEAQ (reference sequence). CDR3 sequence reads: CASSLSPTRQTPGRGGYTF. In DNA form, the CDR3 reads TGTGCCAGCAGCTTATCCCCAACCCGACAGACGCCCGGGAGAGGTGGCTACACCTTC.

The CDR3: CASSFRASGSTDTQYF. The DNA for the CDR3 is TGTGCCAGCAGTTTTCGGGCTAGCGGGAGCACAGATACGCAGTATTTT. This sequence joins TRBV28 and TRBJ2-3; 8 bases agree with TRBD2. There are 16 residues in the CDR3. The V gene's germline CDR1 is MDHEN and CDR2 SYDVKM. J was trimmed by 0 bases and V by 3 bases; bases with no gene match: 5.

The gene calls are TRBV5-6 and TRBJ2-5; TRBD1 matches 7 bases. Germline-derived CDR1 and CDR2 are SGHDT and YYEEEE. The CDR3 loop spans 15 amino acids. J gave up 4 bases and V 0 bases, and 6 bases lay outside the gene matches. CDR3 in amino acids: CASSLVRGLVETQYF. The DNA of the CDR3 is TGTGCCAGCAGCTTGGTTAGGGGGCTTGTAGAGACCCAGTACTTC. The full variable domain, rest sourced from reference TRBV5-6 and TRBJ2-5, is DAGVTQSPTHLIKTRGQQVTLRCSPKSGHDTVSWYQQALGQGPQFIFQYYEEEERQRGNFPDRFSGHQFPNYSSELNVNALLLGDSALYLCASSLVRGLVETQYFGPGTRLLVL.

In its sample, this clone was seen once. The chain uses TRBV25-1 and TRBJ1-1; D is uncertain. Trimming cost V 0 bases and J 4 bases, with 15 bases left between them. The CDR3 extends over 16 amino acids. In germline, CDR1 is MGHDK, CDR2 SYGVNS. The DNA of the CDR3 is TGTGCCAGCAGTGAATATCATCACGGTCCGGGCACTGAAGCTTTCTTT. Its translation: CASSEYHHGPGTEAFF.